This T cell receptor (beta chain) was observed in a study of blood T cell repertoires in COVID-19 (TCRdb year 2020). With regard to the full study: Samples covering the acute and convalescent phases of COVID-19 were provided by collaborators in the United States, Italy and Spain. The samples were drawn from two sources: the first 160 participants of the ongoing ImmuneRACE study, and fewer than 1,500 subjects contributed by 6 global collaborators. Nearly every sample came with metadata listing a de-identified subject ID, COVID-19 status, age in years and sex. The material from the prospective study consisted of cDNA or gDNA derived from T cells, B-cell-depleted T cells, or PBMCs. Subjects who had been exposed to COVID-19, were actively infected with it, or had recovered from it provided the deeply sampled blood TCRbeta repertoires that made up the dataset. Where HLA class I and class II types were available, the types were taken from metadata supplied by the sample provider, not from assay-based typing. The repertoires were made available in a free public database intended to serve as a resource for research on the immune response to SARS-CoV-2.

Study-level results and caveats: The amount of clinical and demographic metadata varied by source and participant and was provided uncurated.

For CDR1 and CDR2, the germline V gene lists SGHRS and YFSETQ. CDR3 length: 14 amino acids, cysteine to phenylalanine. Only CDR3 DNA is held: 42 bases, read in frame from base 1. V is clipped by 4 bases and J by 2 bases, and the sequence between their germline boundaries is 10 bases long. In Seattle, one collaborating source enrolled patients while the infection was active and tracked those patients longitudinally over the course of disease. Whole blood was collected in K2EDTA tubes by collaborating institutions according to the institutions' own protocols. For TCRbeta analysis, collaborator samples were shipped as frozen whole blood, as isolated PBMCs, or as DNA extracted from either sample type. A word on this clone: Its antigen is unknown. Base qualities were left out, and no much larger clone turns up one base away.

TCRbeta CDR3 regions were amplified from genomic DNA using the immunoSEQ Assay, a bias-controlled multiplex PCR. The original methods were these. Within the assay, amplification of reference gene primers was used to estimate how many nucleated cells each sample contained. To quantify the absolute abundance of each unique TCRbeta CDR3 rearrangement, sequence reads were collapsed and filtered. For each sample, productive Simpson clonality was calculated as the square root of Simpson's diversity index over productive rearrangements. In TCRdb, the immuneACCESS table is reduced to in-frame sequences with V and J assigned. These tables do not hold every clone; where another copy was compared, an unresolved V gene accounts for under half, and the others remain unexplained. V, J and clone size are those of that table, while D and trimming were read from the DNA. The sample yields some 400,000 clones; more than 70% were counted once. More than 9% of the sample goes to the ten largest clones.

Source material: peripheral blood. The rearrangement joined TRBV5-1 to TRBJ2-1; a tentative D call is TRBD1 (5 bases match). The sequence was collected from a woman aged 25 to 39 with COVID-19, enrolled during active disease. The DNA reads as follows: TGCGCCAGCAGCCCCAGGGTGACCTACAATGAGCAGTTCTTC. This gives the protein CASSPRVTYNEQFF.